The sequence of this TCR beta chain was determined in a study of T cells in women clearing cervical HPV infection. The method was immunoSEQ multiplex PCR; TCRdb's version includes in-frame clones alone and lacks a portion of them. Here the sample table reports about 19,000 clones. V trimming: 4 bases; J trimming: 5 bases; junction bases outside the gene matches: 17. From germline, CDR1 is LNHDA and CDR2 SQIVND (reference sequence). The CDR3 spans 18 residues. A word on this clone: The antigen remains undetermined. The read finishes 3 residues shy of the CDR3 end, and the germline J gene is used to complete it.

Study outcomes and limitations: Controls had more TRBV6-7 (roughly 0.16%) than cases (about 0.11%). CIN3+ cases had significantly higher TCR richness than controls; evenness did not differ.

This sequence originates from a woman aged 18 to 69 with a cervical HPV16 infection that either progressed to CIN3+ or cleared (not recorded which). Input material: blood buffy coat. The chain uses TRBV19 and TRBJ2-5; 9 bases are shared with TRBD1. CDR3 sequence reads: CASSRLSKTGQGRETQYF. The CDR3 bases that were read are TGTGCCAGTAGTAGGTTATCTAAGACGGGACAGGGTCGGGAGACC.